These 20 T cell receptor beta chains were sequenced from one sample in a study of blood T cells in healthy people across ages (dated by TCRdb to about 2015). Preparation of the library involved 5' RACE. A second about 7 to 12 cycle PCR used a sample-barcoded 5' primer and a J-beta primer mix. In-frame beta chains were kept once TCRdb had trimmed the public reads at Q25 with fastp and called clones with MiXCR. Entries are consolidated by CDR3 protein sequence, retaining the most common genes and DNA. A total of approximately 2,000,000 distinct CDR3 sequences appear in this sample, 39% of them only once. About 21% of the sample goes to the ten largest clones. The sample taken for sequencing was blood. These receptors all come from a human donor in good health.

On this clonotype itself: One end of the junction does not line up with germline, which may come from a read error. The chain joins TRBV7-2 to TRBJ2-1; 12 nucleotides line up with TRBD2. CDR3 length: 15 residues. Germline CDR1 and CDR2: SGHTA and FQGNSA. The CDR3 sequence is CAGSLSPRLAGEQFF. Written as DNA, the CDR3 is TGTGCCGGCAGCTTATCCCCTCGACTAGCGGGGGAACAGTTCTTC.

A few counts support this clonotype. The J gene is TRBJ2-4, the V gene TRBV7-2; 14 bases line up with TRBD2. The end of the DNA aligns better with TRBJ2-5, so the J call may be wrong. CDR3 length: 15 amino acids. Germline values: CDR1 SGHTA, CDR2 FQGNSA. The CDR3 protein is CASSRTSGGWETQYF. The CDR3 DNA sequence: TGTGCCAGCAGCCGGACTAGCGGGGGGTGGGAGACCCAGTACTTC.

The CDR3 protein is CASSPDSEQPQHF. In DNA, the CDR3 is TGTGCCAGCTCACCTGACAGTGAACAGCCCCAGCATTTT. This chain links TRBV18 with TRBJ1-5; D might be TRBD1 (5 bases). The V and J ends lost 3 bases and 7 bases respectively, with 10 bases between them. CDR3 length equals 13 residues. Looked up from germline, CDR1 is KGHSH and CDR2 is LQKENI.

This clonotype was counted a few times. The CDR3 reads CAISGDRAKNIQYF. In DNA, the CDR3 is TGTGCCATCAGTGGGGATCGAGCCAAAAACATTCAGTACTTC. The chain uses TRBV10-3 and TRBJ2-4; D remains ambiguous. Trimming left V 4 bases short and J 0 bases short, with 7 bases between. The CDR3 loop spans 14 amino acids. From germline, CDR1 is ENHRY and CDR2 SYGVKD.

The chain links TRBV12-3 or TRBV12-4 to TRBJ1-1; the match to TRBD1 covers 7 bases. CDR3 size: 15 residues. Losses at the gene ends were 3 bases for V and 6 bases for J; bases not matched to a gene: 10. The CDR3 coding sequence is TGTGCCAGCAGTTTTCGGGACAGTACAAACGCTGAAGCTTTCTTT. This gives the protein CASSFRDSTNAEAFF.

This clonotype was picked up a small number of times. The CDR3 sequence is CASGETRGSYEQYF. Written as DNA, the CDR3 is TGTGCCAGCGGTGAAACAAGGGGATCCTACGAGCAGTACTTC. The chain uses TRBV6-5 and TRBJ2-7; TRBD1 might be the D (5 bases). The CDR3 covers 14 residues. Trimming took off 8 bases at V and 1 base at J, with 15 bases between the two ends. Germline values: CDR1 MNHEY, CDR2 SVGAGI.

The chain recombines TRBV3-1 with TRBJ2-4; a weak D match, TRBD1 (6 bases). Germline V gives CDR1 LGHDT, CDR2 YNNKEL (reference sequence). The CDR3 spans 13 residues. V was clipped by 1 base and J by 13 bases, with 14 bases between them. The CDR3 here is CASSQAQGNKQYF. Written as DNA, the CDR3 is TGTGCCAGCAGCCAAGCTCAGGGGAACAAGCAGTACTTC.

V is TRBV5-1 and J is TRBJ2-1; 10 bases are a match to TRBD2. With 2 bases clipped from V and 8 bases from J, the junction kept 7 bases outside the gene matches. From germline, CDR1 is SGHRS and CDR2 YFSETQ. The CDR3 covers 15 residues. CDR3 sequence (DNA): TGCGCCAGCAGCTTAGGAGCGGGGGGGCGGTATGAGCAGTTCTTC. Translating gives CASSLGAGGRYEQFF. The entire variable domain, with the rest obtained from reference TRBV5-1 and TRBJ2-1, is as follows: KAGVTQTPRYLIKTRGQQVTLSCSPISGHRSVSWYQQTPGQGLQFLFEYFSETQRNKGNFPGRFSGRQFSNSRSEMNVSTLELGDSALYLCASSLGAGGRYEQFFGPGTRLTVL.

The V gene is TRBV12-3 or TRBV12-4, the J gene TRBJ1-5, with 8 positions matching TRBD1. J was trimmed by 6 bases and V by 4 bases; bases with no gene match: 8. The CDR3 length is 15 residues. The CDR3 coding sequence is TGTGCCAGCAGTTACGGGACAGGACACGGTCAGCCCCAGCATTTT. It encodes CASSYGTGHGQPQHF.

The chain is built from TRBV9 and TRBJ1-2; TRBD1 matches at 8 bases. The V gene end was trimmed by 0 bases and the J gene end by 8 bases; junction bases not matched to a gene: 15. The CDR3 totals 17 residues. The germline CDR1 and CDR2 sequences are SGDLS and YYNGEE. The CDR3 loop reads CASSVGRTGTSWDGYTF. The CDR3 DNA reads TGTGCCAGCAGCGTAGGAAGGACAGGGACCTCATGGGACGGCTACACCTTC.

This clonotype has just a few counts. The rearrangement joins TRBV7-2 to TRBJ1-4; D is possibly TRBD1 (5 bases). Deletions cut 5 bases from V and 8 bases from J, with 15 bases between. Germline CDR1 is SGHTA and CDR2 is FQGNSA. There are 14 residues in the CDR3. CDR3 bases: TGTGCCAGCAGCCCCCGGGACTTGAGGGAAAAACTGTTTTTT. It is translated as CASSPRDLREKLFF.

The chain employs TRBV5-1 and TRBJ2-7; D possibly matches TRBD1 or TRBD2 (5 bases each). The CDR3 totals 14 residues. Germline CDR1 is SGHRS and CDR2 is YFSETQ. V lost 1 base, J lost 2 bases, and 10 bases lay in between. CDR3 sequence (DNA): TGCGCCAGCAGCTTGAACGGGGCCCCCTACGAGCAGTACTTC. Its protein is CASSLNGAPYEQYF.

This chain links TRBV9 with TRBJ2-6; TRBD1 agrees at 10 bases. The CDR3 sequence is 18 residues long. Trimming took 4 bases from V and 1 from J; bases not matched to a gene: 8. Germline V CDR1 and CDR2: SGDLS, YYNGEE. DNA for the CDR3: TGTGCCAGCAGCCTAAGGACAGGGGGTGGATCTGGGGCCAACGTCCTGACTTTC. Amino acids: CASSLRTGGGSGANVLTF.

This clonotype occurred a few times. The chain is built from TRBV20-1 and TRBJ2-6; D is possibly TRBD1 (6 bases). V was clipped by 0 bases and J by 2 bases, with 14 bases between them. The CDR3 has 17 amino acids. Germline V gene lookup returns CDR1 DFQATT and CDR2 SNEGSKA (reference sequence). In DNA, the CDR3 is TGCAGTGCTAGAGAGGAGACAGGTCCGACTGGGGCCAACGTCCTGACTTTC. It is translated as CSAREETGPTGANVLTF.

The CDR3: CSASPGVLQETQYF. CDR3 nucleotide sequence: TGCAGTGCTAGTCCCGGGGTCCTACAAGAGACCCAGTACTTC. The V and J genes are TRBV20-1 and TRBJ2-5; possible D gene TRBD2, 5 bases. Germline V gene sequence: CDR1 DFQATT, CDR2 SNEGSKA (reference sequence). This CDR3 comprises 14 residues. Trimming left V 3 bases short and J 2 bases short, with 13 bases between.

V usage is TRBV20-1 and J usage is TRBJ1-4, with TRBD1 identical over 9 bases. Trimming cost V 5 bases and J 1 base; bases outside gene matches: 5. The CDR3 length is 15 residues. The V gene's germline CDR1 is DFQATT and CDR2 SNEGSKA (reference sequence). CDR3 in amino acids: CSAQPGQGTNEKLFF. The CDR3, as DNA: TGCAGTGCTCAGCCGGGACAGGGAACTAATGAAAAACTGTTTTTT.

This chain links TRBV5-1 with TRBJ2-7; TRBD2 matches at 15 bases. The J segment lost 6 bases and the V segment lost 4 bases, leaving 11 bases of the junction unmatched. Per germline, CDR1 SGHRS and CDR2 YFSETQ. The CDR3 has 17 residues. This CDR3 is CASSPTGLAGGLSEQYF. DNA for the CDR3: TGCGCCAGCAGCCCGACCGGACTAGCGGGGGGGCTCAGCGAGCAGTACTTC. The whole variable domain, remainder taken from reference TRBV5-1 and TRBJ2-7, is KAGVTQTPRYLIKTRGQQVTLSCSPISGHRSVSWYQQTPGQGLQFLFEYFSETQRNKGNFPGRFSGRQFSNSRSEMNVSTLELGDSALYLCASSPTGLAGGLSEQYFGPGTRLTVT.

This clonotype was detected a few times. J is TRBJ2-3 and V is TRBV20-1, with 9 nucleotides matching TRBD2. The CDR3 runs to 16 residues. V dropped 0 bases and J dropped 6; count of bases not matched to a gene: 10. Looked up from germline, CDR1 is DFQATT and CDR2 is SNEGSKA (reference sequence). The CDR3 nucleotides are TGCAGTGCTAGAGATGAGGCGGGGGGGCCGAGGGATACGCAGTATTTT. It codes for CSARDEAGGPRDTQYF.

This clonotype has just a few counts. V and J are TRBV20-1 and TRBJ1-6; a weak D match, TRBD1 (5 bases). Deletions cut 0 bases from V and 10 bases from J, with 7 bases between. Germline V lookup: CDR1 DFQATT, CDR2 SNEGSKA (reference sequence). The length of the CDR3 is 12 residues. This chain's CDR3 is CSARDRVSPLHF. The CDR3 DNA reads TGCAGTGCTAGAGACAGGGTATCACCCCTCCACTTT.

CDR3 amino acids: CASSPRLAFYNEQFF. The CDR3 coding sequence is TGTGCCAGCAGCCCCAGACTAGCTTTCTACAATGAGCAGTTCTTC. The chain uses TRBV7-2 and TRBJ2-1; TRBD2 matches at 7 bases. The CDR3 has 15 residues. Trimming removed 5 bases from V and 3 bases from J; junction bases left unmatched: 7. Germline CDR1 is SGHTA and CDR2 is FQGNSA.